This entry features one T cell receptor beta chain sequence. There are 15 residues in the CDR3. Per the germline V gene, CDR1 is LNHDA and CDR2 is SQIVND (reference sequence). Trimming left V 5 bases short and J 6 bases short, with 19 bases between. The data originate from a study of blood T cell repertoires in COVID-19. Here immunoSEQ multiplex PCR was the method, and the copy in TCRdb shows in-frame clones only, minus some. The sample records about 160,000 clones, about three quarters being singletons. This receptor was taken from a man aged 55 to 70 with acute or convalescent COVID-19. The chain is built from TRBV19 and TRBJ1-2; no clear D gene. Sequenced input: peripheral blood. The chain's CDR3 is CASSQAPNSLDGYTF. In DNA form, the CDR3 reads TGTGCCAGTAGTCAGGCGCCAAATTCTCTCGATGGCTACACCTTC.